The 27 T cell receptor beta chains given below trace back to one sample, sequenced in a study of vaccination and CD4 T cells after COVID-19. The treatment is: 10-day PBMC culture with coronavirus spike peptide pools or control peptides (ViraFEST assay). Scientists ran DNA taken from cultured CD4+ T cells through the Oncomine TCR Beta short-read assay for sequencing. TCRdb re-called the PCR reads through MiXCR, storing one row per CDR3 protein. The data contain approximately 19,000 distinct CDR3 sequences, around half of them singletons. No antigen is known for these receptors. The source material was CD4+ T cells from blood, cultured in vitro, sampled after SARS-CoV-2 vaccination. The receptors were sampled from a human donor who had recovered from COVID-19.

The CDR3 DNA is TGTGCCAGCAGCCACCAAGACAGGGGGGGTGAAGCTTTCTTT. Translating it yields CASSHQDRGGEAFF. This chain uses TRBV5-4 with TRBJ1-1; 9 nucleotides match TRBD1. V lost 4 bases and J lost 7; bases outside the gene matches: 8. In germline, CDR1 is SGHNT, CDR2 YYREEE (reference sequence). The CDR3 extends over 14 amino acids.

In this sample, this clonotype turned up a few times. This chain connects TRBV20-1 to TRBJ2-5; 8 positions agree with TRBD2. Germline V gives CDR1 DFQATT, CDR2 SNEGSKA (reference sequence). With 5 bases clipped from V and 4 bases from J, the junction kept 15 bases outside the gene matches. CDR3 length: 16 residues. The CDR3 spells CSADRLREGRGETQYF. The CDR3 bases are TGCAGTGCTGATCGACTCCGGGAGGGCCGGGGAGAGACCCAGTACTTC.

The genes are TRBV7-2 and TRBJ2-7; D is uncertain. The CDR3 is 14 residues long. Trimming took off 5 bases at V and 0 bases at J, with 11 bases between the two ends. Germline CDR1 and CDR2: SGHTA and FQGNSA. CDR3 region: CASSPERSSYEQYF. Written as DNA, the CDR3 is TGTGCCAGCAGCCCGGAGAGGAGCTCCTACGAGCAGTACTTC.

The DNA for the CDR3 is TGTGCCAGCAGGGGGACTAGCAGCGACGAGCAGTACTTC. Translating gives CASRGTSSDEQYF. The chain has TRBV27 and TRBJ2-7; 9 nucleotides align to TRBD2. CDR3 size: 13 residues. Trimming removed 6 bases from V and 5 bases from J; junction bases left unmatched: 5. CDR1 and CDR2 (germline): MNHEY, SMNVEV (reference sequence).

The chain is built from TRBV19 and TRBJ2-1; 9 nucleotides line up with TRBD2. Trimming removed 1 base from V and 10 bases from J; junction bases left unmatched: 8. This CDR3 is 15 amino acids long. Germline loops: CDR1 LNHDA, CDR2 SQIVND (reference sequence). The CDR3 here is CASSIAARGGREQFF. In nucleotides, the CDR3 is TGTGCCAGTAGTATAGCGGCGCGGGGGGGCCGGGAGCAGTTCTTC.

The V and J genes are TRBV27 and TRBJ2-1; 11 nucleotides line up with TRBD1. The V and J ends lost 5 bases and 6 bases, in that order; junction bases with no gene match: 9. This CDR3 has 16 residues. Germline-derived CDR1 and CDR2 are MNHEY and SMNVEV (reference sequence). CDR3 in amino acids: CASSPRTGGGFNEQFF. CDR3 nucleotides: TGTGCCAGCAGTCCCCGGACAGGGGGCGGTTTCAATGAGCAGTTCTTC.

V gene TRBV2 combines with J gene TRBJ2-5, with 9 bases matching TRBD2. CDR1 SNHLY and CDR2 FYNNEI come from the germline V gene. The CDR3 is 14 amino acids. The V and J ends lost 8 bases and 4 bases, in that order; junction bases with no gene match: 8. CDR3 sequence: CASSLREGRETQYF. The CDR3 DNA sequence: TGTGCCAGCTCCCTGCGGGAGGGCCGAGAGACCCAGTACTTC.

V usage is TRBV6-5 and J usage is TRBJ2-3; D perhaps matches TRBD2 (6 bases). V was pared by 3 bases and J by 5 bases, with 6 bases between. Germline V gene sequence: CDR1 MNHEY, CDR2 SVGAGI. The CDR3 consists of 12 residues. The CDR3 DNA is TGTGCCAGCAGTTATAGCGGAGATACGCAGTATTTT. Translating gives CASSYSGDTQYF.

The genes are TRBV10-2 and TRBJ2-7; perhaps D is TRBD1 or TRBD2 (5 bases each). V lost 2 bases and J lost 6, with 11 bases in between. Germline CDR1 WSHSY, CDR2 SAAADI. This CDR3 is built from 13 residues. CDR3 nucleotide sequence: TGCGCCAGCAGTGAGCCACCTGGGGGCGAGCAGTACTTC. Translated: CASSEPPGGEQYF.

This rearrangement joins TRBV20-1 to TRBJ1-5; D remains ambiguous. The CDR3 sequence is 15 residues long. Germline loops: CDR1 DFQATT, CDR2 SNEGSKA (reference sequence). Trimming pared 4 bases from V and 0 bases from J, leaving 13 bases between. The CDR3 reads CSATRTVYSNQPQHF. CDR3 DNA: TGCAGTGCTACCCGGACGGTTTATAGCAATCAGCCCCAGCATTTT.

V and J are TRBV19 and TRBJ2-3; 10 bases map to TRBD2. CDR3 length equals 15 residues. V lost 4 bases to trimming and J lost 8 bases; unmatched junction nucleotides: 9. CDR1 is LNHDA, CDR2 SQIVND, per germline (reference sequence). The CDR3 region has the DNA TGTGCCAGTAGTAGGGAGCGGGGGGGCCATCTTACGCAGTATTTT. Translation gives CASSRERGGHLTQYF. The variable domain in full, completed from reference TRBV19 and TRBJ2-3, reads DGGITQSPKYLFRKEGQNVTLSCEQNLNHDAMYWYRQDPGQGLRLIYYSQIVNDFQKGDIAEGYSVSREKKESFPLTVTSAQKNPTAFYLCASSRERGGHLTQYFGPGTRLTVL.

This chain links TRBV5-4 with TRBJ2-1; 8 bases fit TRBD2. The CDR3 is 15 amino acids. V shed 3 bases and J 8 bases; nucleotides not matched to a gene: 10. Germline CDR1 and CDR2: SGHNT and YYREEE (reference sequence). The CDR3 reads CASSSGTSNSDEQFF. The CDR3 region has the DNA TGTGCCAGCAGCTCCGGGACTAGTAATTCAGATGAGCAGTTCTTC.

The chain joins TRBV27 to TRBJ2-1, with 8 bases that match TRBD2. Trimming at V came to 6 bases and at J to 10 bases, leaving 8 bases not matched to a gene. The CDR3 is made up of 13 amino acids. In germline, CDR1 is MNHEY, CDR2 SMNVEV (reference sequence). The CDR3 nucleotides read TGTGCCAGCAGAGATAATGTAGCGGGGGAGCAGTTCTTC. Protein: CASRDNVAGEQFF.

This clonotype has only a few counts. The genes are TRBV20-1 and TRBJ1-1; 7 bases line up with TRBD1. The ends lost 3 bases at V and 1 base at J; junction bases unmatched: 2. Germline values: CDR1 DFQATT, CDR2 SNEGSKA (reference sequence). The CDR3 sequence is 13 residues long. CDR3 protein: CSARRQGNTEAFF. The CDR3 DNA sequence: TGCAGTGCTAGGCGACAGGGGAACACTGAAGCTTTCTTT.

This chain connects TRBV5-6 to TRBJ1-2; D remains unclear. The germline V gene encodes CDR1 SGHDT and CDR2 YYEEEE. The CDR3 has 16 residues. V dropped 1 base and J dropped 2 bases, with 15 bases sitting between them. The CDR3, as DNA: TGTGCCAGCAGCTTGAGAGCAGACCAAAGGAACTATGGCTACACCTTC. Translating it yields CASSLRADQRNYGYTF.

The chain couples TRBV7-8 to TRBJ2-5; a weak D match, TRBD1 (6 bases). CDR1 and CDR2 from the germline V gene are SGHVS and FQNEAQ. V lost 4 bases to trimming and J lost 1 base, with 10 bases between them. This CDR3 comprises 14 residues. The CDR3 coding sequence is TGTGCCAGCAGCTCACGGACAGCCCAAGAGACCCAGTACTTC. Encoded protein: CASSSRTAQETQYF.

CDR3 region: CSVKHSTGSNQPQHF. For the CDR3, the DNA is TGCAGCGTCAAGCACAGTACAGGGAGCAATCAGCCCCAGCATTTT. V gene TRBV29-1 combines with J gene TRBJ1-5; maybe TRBD1 (6 bases). Trimming removed 6 bases at V and 1 base at J, with 16 bases between. The CDR3 has 15 amino acids. Germline V CDR1 and CDR2: SQVTM, ANQGSEA. Complete variable domain (other parts from reference TRBV29-1 and TRBJ1-5): SAVISQKPSRDICQRGTSLTIQCQVDSQVTMMFWYRQQPGQSLTLIATANQGSEATYESGFVIDKFPISRPNLTFSTLTVSNMSPEDSSIYLCSVKHSTGSNQPQHFGDGTRLSIL.

Only a few counts were recorded for this clonotype. The chain carries TRBV10-3 and TRBJ1-6, with TRBD1 matching over 9 bases. The CDR3 covers 16 residues. Germline trimming cut 6 bases from V and 5 bases from J; bases unmatched to any gene: 8. From germline, CDR1 is ENHRY and CDR2 SYGVKD. The CDR3 nucleotides are TGTGCCATCAGGGGGTCGGGACAGGGCGATAATTCACCCCTCCACTTT. Protein product: CAIRGSGQGDNSPLHF.

The rearrangement joins TRBV5-4 to TRBJ2-1, with TRBD2 identical over 8 bases. The CDR3 has 17 amino acids. V was clipped by 2 bases and J by 0 bases; unmatched bases: 7. Looked up from germline, CDR1 is SGHNT and CDR2 is YYREEE (reference sequence). This chain's CDR3 is CASSLLAGGTSYNEQFF. In DNA, the CDR3 is TGTGCCAGCAGCTTACTGGCGGGAGGAACCTCCTACAATGAGCAGTTCTTC.

The J gene is TRBJ2-2, the V gene TRBV19, with D maybe TRBD1 (6 bases). CDR1 and CDR2 (germline): LNHDA, SQIVND (reference sequence). This CDR3 region has 17 residues. Trimming stripped 2 bases from V and 8 bases from J, with 21 bases between. The CDR3 DNA reads as TGTGCCAGTAGTATACCAGCAGGGGTAGCTTCAATTGGGGAGCTGTTTTTT. Protein product: CASSIPAGVASIGELFF.

The V call is TRBV7-3, the J call TRBJ2-5, with a weak D call TRBD1 (6 bases). Deletions cut 5 bases from V and 2 bases from J, with 9 bases between. The CDR3 has 13 amino acids. Germline CDR1 reads SGHTA; CDR2 reads FQGTGA. This CDR3 reads CASSKDRQETQYF. Written as DNA, the CDR3 is TGTGCCAGCAGCAAGGACAGACAAGAGACCCAGTACTTC.

The sample holds a few counts of this clonotype. J is TRBJ2-2 and V is TRBV6-1, with 10 positions matching TRBD1. The V segment lost 8 bases and the J segment 4 bases; nucleotides outside the gene matches: 10. The germline V gene encodes CDR1 MNHNS and CDR2 SASEGT. There are 16 residues in the CDR3. CDR3 sequence: CASSRDRGYGTGELFF. The CDR3 DNA is TGTGCCAGCTCCCGGGACAGGGGTTACGGCACCGGGGAGCTGTTTTTT.

This clonotype has more than one count but fewer than ten. The chain uses TRBV20-1 and TRBJ2-1; D uncertain. Trimming left V 1 base short and J 7 bases short, with 11 bases between. The CDR3 sequence is 13 residues long. Germline V lookup: CDR1 DFQATT, CDR2 SNEGSKA (reference sequence). The CDR3 nucleotides are TGCAGTGCTAGAGGGGGTAGCTGGAATGAGCAGTTCTTC. The encoded protein is CSARGGSWNEQFF.

The chain combines TRBV27 with TRBJ1-2; D possibly corresponds to TRBD1 (5 bases). The CDR3 length is 13 residues. The germline gives CDR1 MNHEY, CDR2 SMNVEV (reference sequence). The V and J ends lost 6 bases and 4 bases respectively, with 12 bases between them. This CDR3 is CASSKQASYGYTF. The CDR3 nucleotides read TGTGCCAGCAGCAAACAGGCGTCCTATGGCTACACCTTC.

The gene calls are TRBV11-3 and TRBJ1-2; D is possibly TRBD1 (5 bases). The CDR3 extends over 12 amino acids. Per the germline V gene, CDR1 is SGHNT and CDR2 is YENEEA. V lost 5 bases and J 12 bases, leaving 16 bases between the germline ends. CDR3 sequence: CASSAEWGGNTF. As DNA, the CDR3 is TGTGCCAGCAGCGCCGAATGGGGGGGAAACACCTTC.

This clonotype was detected only a few times. The chain links TRBV20-1 to TRBJ1-3; D unresolved. Germline CDR1 DFQATT, CDR2 SNEGSKA (reference sequence). With 4 bases removed from V and 0 bases from J, the gap between germline ends came to 10 bases. This CDR3 has 14 residues. The CDR3 coding sequence is TGCAGTGCTAAGGTCGCCGGCTCTGGAAACACCATATATTTT. It is translated as CSAKVAGSGNTIYF.

This clonotype came up a few times. The chain employs TRBV11-3 and TRBJ2-1; tentatively, D is TRBD1 (5 bases). The CDR3 consists of 15 residues. With 2 bases removed from V and 7 bases from J, the gap between germline ends came to 15 bases. The germline gives CDR1 SGHNT, CDR2 YENEEA. CDR3 region: CASSLRGRHQNEQFF. The CDR3, as DNA: TGTGCCAGCAGCTTAAGGGGCCGCCACCAGAATGAGCAGTTCTTC.